This T cell receptor (beta chain) was captured in a study of cytomegalovirus exposure and HLA in healthy donors. Across the whole study: Per a later analysis, the roughly 690 first-cohort and approximately 120 validation repertoires shared one platform.

The data were produced by immunoSEQ multiplex PCR, yet TCRdb's version contains in-frame clones alone and is incomplete. The sample records 140,000 or so clones, approximately 89% being singletons. Study observations and caveats: The study put about 180 TCR beta chains on its list as cytomegalovirus-associated.

V dropped 3 bases and J dropped 3 bases, with 13 bases sitting between them. The CDR3 length is 15 residues. The V gene's germline CDR1 is MGHDK and CDR2 SYGVNS. Points on this clone: Its antigen remains unidentified.

The chain recombines TRBV25-1 with TRBJ2-3; D is perhaps TRBD1 (5 bases). The sequenced sample consisted of PBMCs. The origin of this receptor is a man younger than 30 in good health and CMV-seronegative. This CDR3 is CASSDRTRTTDTQYF. CDR3 in DNA: TGTGCCAGCAGTGATCGCACGAGGACAACAGATACGCAGTATTTT.